The clone carrying this TCR beta chain was seen a handful of times. The CDR3 contains 13 residues. Germline V CDR1 and CDR2: SQVTM, ANQGSEA. Germline trimming cut 7 bases from V and 2 bases from J; bases unmatched to any gene: 5. Measured with immunoSEQ multiplex PCR; TCRdb has only the in-frame clones, and not every one. The repertoire holds roughly 150,000 clones, with 87% as singletons. These data originate in a study of blood T cell repertoires in COVID-19. This sequence joins TRBV29-1 and TRBJ1-2; 9 bases match TRBD1. The sequenced sample consisted of peripheral blood. The source is a woman between 65 and 79 years old with COVID-19, enrolled during active disease. The chain's CDR3 is CSAPGQGNYGYTF. The CDR3 region has the DNA TGCAGCGCTCCGGGACAGGGAAACTATGGCTACACCTTC.